This TCR beta chain was observed in a study of patients and donors after allogeneic stem cell transplantation. Germline lookup yields CDR1 SGHRS and CDR2 YFSETQ. CDR3 length: 12 amino acids. The V end lost 1 base, the J end lost 10 bases, and 9 bases lay between the germline ends. TCRdb re-derived calls from the RT-PCR reads in MiXCR, one entry per CDR3 protein. The sample includes about 960,000 distinct CDR3 sequences, approximately 18% of them seen just once. The chain links TRBV5-1 to TRBJ2-1; D is uncertain. Sequenced: blood, either unsorted or a sorted T cell fraction (not recorded which). This receptor was taken from a human donor who was either an allogeneic HSCT recipient or a stem cell or donor lymphocyte infusion donor (not recorded which). It is not recorded whose cells these are; they may come from a transplant donor. The CDR3 coding sequence is TGCGCCAGCAGCTTGATCTCCAGGGAGCAGTTCTTC. This sequence encodes CASSLISREQFF.